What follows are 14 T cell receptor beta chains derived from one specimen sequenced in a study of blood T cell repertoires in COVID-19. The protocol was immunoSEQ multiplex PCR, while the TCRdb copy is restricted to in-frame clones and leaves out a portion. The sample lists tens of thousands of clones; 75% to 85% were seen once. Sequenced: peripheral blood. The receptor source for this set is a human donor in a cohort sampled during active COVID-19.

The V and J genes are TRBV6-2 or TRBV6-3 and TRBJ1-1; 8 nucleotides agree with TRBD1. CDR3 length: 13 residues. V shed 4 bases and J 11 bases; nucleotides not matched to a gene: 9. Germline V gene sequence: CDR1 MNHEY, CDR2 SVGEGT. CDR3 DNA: TGTGCCAGCAGTTCCGCCGGACAGGGTCGGGCTTTCTTT. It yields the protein CASSSAGQGRAFF.

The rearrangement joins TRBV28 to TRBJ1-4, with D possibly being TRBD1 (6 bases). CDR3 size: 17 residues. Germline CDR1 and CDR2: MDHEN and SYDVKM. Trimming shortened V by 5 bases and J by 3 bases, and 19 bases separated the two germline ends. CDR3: CASSLILPGGSNEKLFF. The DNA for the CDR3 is TGTGCCAGCAGTCTAATTCTGCCGGGGGGCTCTAATGAAAAACTGTTTTTT.

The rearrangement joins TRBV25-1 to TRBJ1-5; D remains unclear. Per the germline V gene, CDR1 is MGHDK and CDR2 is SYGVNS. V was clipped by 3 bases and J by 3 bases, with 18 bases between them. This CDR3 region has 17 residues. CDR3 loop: CASSDQTEERLNQPQHF. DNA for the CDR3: TGTGCCAGCAGTGATCAGACTGAGGAGCGACTCAATCAGCCCCAGCATTTT.

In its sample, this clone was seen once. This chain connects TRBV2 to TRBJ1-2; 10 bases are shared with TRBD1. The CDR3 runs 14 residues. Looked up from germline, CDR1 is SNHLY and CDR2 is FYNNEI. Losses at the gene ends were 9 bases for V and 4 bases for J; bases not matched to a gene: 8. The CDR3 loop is CARKGQGSLYGYTF. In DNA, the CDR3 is TGTGCCAGAAAGGGACAGGGGTCTCTCTATGGCTACACCTTC.

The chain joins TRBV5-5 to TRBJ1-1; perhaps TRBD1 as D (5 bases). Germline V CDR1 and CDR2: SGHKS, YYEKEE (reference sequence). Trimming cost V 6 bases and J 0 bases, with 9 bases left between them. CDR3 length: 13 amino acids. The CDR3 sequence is CASIGHMNTEAFF. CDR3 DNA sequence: TGTGCCAGCATCGGACATATGAACACTGAAGCTTTCTTT.

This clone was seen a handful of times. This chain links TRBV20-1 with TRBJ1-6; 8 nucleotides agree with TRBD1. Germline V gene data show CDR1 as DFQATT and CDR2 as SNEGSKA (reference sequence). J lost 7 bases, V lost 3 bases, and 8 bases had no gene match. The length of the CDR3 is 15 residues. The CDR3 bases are TGCAGTGCTAGTTCCCAGGGGGCGAAGAATTCACCCCTCCACTTT. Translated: CSASSQGAKNSPLHF.

This CDR3 reads CASTGGGTEAFF. The CDR3, as DNA: TGTGCCAGCACGGGGGGAGGCACTGAAGCTTTCTTT. V and J are TRBV6-5 and TRBJ1-1, with D tentatively TRBD1 (5 bases). This CDR3 spans 12 amino acids. V was pared by 7 bases and J by 4 bases, with 10 bases between. Germline CDR1 and CDR2: MNHEY and SVGAGI.

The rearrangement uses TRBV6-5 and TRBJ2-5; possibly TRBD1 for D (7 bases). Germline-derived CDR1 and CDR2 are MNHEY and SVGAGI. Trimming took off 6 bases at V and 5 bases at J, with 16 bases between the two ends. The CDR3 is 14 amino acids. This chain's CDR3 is CASRAQGRRETQYF. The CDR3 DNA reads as TGTGCCAGCAGGGCACAGGGGAGGAGGGAGACCCAGTACTTC.

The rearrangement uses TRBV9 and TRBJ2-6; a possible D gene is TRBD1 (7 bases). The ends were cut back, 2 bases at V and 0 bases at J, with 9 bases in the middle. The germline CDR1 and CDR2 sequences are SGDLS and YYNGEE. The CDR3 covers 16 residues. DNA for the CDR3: TGTGCCAGCAGCGTCAGGGGGGTCTCTGGGGCCAACGTCCTGACTTTC. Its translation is CASSVRGVSGANVLTF.

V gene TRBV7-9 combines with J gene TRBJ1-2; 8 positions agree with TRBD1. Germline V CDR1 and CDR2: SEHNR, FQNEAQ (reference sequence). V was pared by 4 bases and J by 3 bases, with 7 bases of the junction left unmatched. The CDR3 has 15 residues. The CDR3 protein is CASSSGQGRDYGYTF. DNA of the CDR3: TGTGCCAGCAGCTCCGGACAGGGAAGGGACTATGGCTACACCTTC.

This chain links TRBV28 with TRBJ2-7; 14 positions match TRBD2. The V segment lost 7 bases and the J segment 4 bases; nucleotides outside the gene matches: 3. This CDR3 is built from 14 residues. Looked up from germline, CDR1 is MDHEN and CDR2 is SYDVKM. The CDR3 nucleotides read TGTGCCAGCACAGGACTAGCGGGAGGATACGAGCAGTACTTC. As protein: CASTGLAGGYEQYF.

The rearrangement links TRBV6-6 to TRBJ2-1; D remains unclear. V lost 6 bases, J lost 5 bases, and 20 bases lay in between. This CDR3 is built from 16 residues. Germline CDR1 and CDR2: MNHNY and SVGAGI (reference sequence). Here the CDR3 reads CASRTTPTPSHNEQFF. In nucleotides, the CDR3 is TGTGCCAGCAGGACGACACCCACCCCTTCCCACAATGAGCAGTTCTTC.

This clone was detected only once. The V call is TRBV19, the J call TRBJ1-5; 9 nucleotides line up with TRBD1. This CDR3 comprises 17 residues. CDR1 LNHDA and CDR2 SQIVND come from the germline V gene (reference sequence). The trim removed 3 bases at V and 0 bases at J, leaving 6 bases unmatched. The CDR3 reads CASSMGQGLYSNQPQHF. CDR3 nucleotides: TGTGCCAGTAGTATGGGACAGGGCCTCTATAGCAATCAGCCCCAGCATTTT.

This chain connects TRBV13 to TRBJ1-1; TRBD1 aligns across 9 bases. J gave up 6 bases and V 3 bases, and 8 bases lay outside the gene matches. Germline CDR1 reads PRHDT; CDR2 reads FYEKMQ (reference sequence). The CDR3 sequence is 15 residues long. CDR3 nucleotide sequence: TGTGCCAGCAGCTTCACCGGGACAGGGTCGTCTGAAGCTTTCTTT. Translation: CASSFTGTGSSEAFF.